The 14 T cell receptor beta chains listed next were all sequenced from one sample in a study of CD8 T cells in ankylosing spondylitis (dated by TCRdb to 2016 to 2017). The library was built by means of 5' RACE. TCRdb lists the instrument as Illumina HiSeq 2500. The raw public reads went through TCRdb reprocessing: fastp at Q25, MiXCR clone calling, in-frame beta chains kept. Rows are unified per CDR3 protein, each entry keeping the most common DNA and genes. The sample records approximately 210,000 distinct CDR3 sequences, around 13% of which are singletons. The ten top clones hold more than 15% of the sample. Sequenced: blood, either unsorted or a sorted T cell fraction (not recorded which). These receptors all come from a male donor with ankylosing spondylitis or in good health (not recorded which).

This clonotype was found a few times. The chain carries TRBV7-2 and TRBJ2-7; D gene ambiguous. CDR1 is SGHTA, CDR2 FQGNSA, per germline. V was pared by 0 bases and J by 5 bases, with 11 bases between. The CDR3 contains 14 residues. The CDR3 here is CASSLALKGDEQYF. CDR3 nucleotides: TGTGCCAGCAGCTTAGCGTTGAAGGGTGACGAGCAGTACTTC.

The chain is built from TRBV19 and TRBJ2-7, with 7 bases that match TRBD1. Per germline, CDR1 LNHDA and CDR2 SQIVND (reference sequence). V gave up 0 bases and J gave up 2 bases; unmatched junction bases: 4. This CDR3 has 15 residues. CDR3 in DNA: TGTGCCAGTAGTATAGATGGAAGGGGGCCCTACGAGCAGTACTTC. Encoded protein: CASSIDGRGPYEQYF.

The CDR3 here is CASALGVTYEQYF. CDR3 nucleotide sequence: TGTGCCAGCGCCCTAGGAGTTACCTACGAGCAGTACTTC. This rearrangement joins TRBV27 to TRBJ2-7, with no clear D. Between the trimmed V and J ends, which lost 8 bases and 2 bases, there was a span of 13 bases. Germline V lookup: CDR1 MNHEY, CDR2 SMNVEV (reference sequence). This CDR3 has 13 amino acids.

This clonotype was detected many times. The V gene is TRBV4-2, the J gene TRBJ2-2; 12 nucleotides line up with TRBD2. The CDR3 is 20 amino acids. Germline CDR1 is LGHNA and CDR2 is YNFKEQ. V shed 0 bases, J shed 8 bases, and the junction held 16 bases outside the gene matches. The CDR3 spells CASSQDQGGLAGRDPGELFF. DNA for the CDR3: TGTGCCAGCAGCCAAGATCAGGGAGGACTAGCGGGAAGGGATCCAGGGGAGCTGTTTTTT.

This chain uses TRBV5-1 with TRBJ2-7; maybe TRBD1 (5 bases). The germline gives CDR1 SGHRS, CDR2 YFSETQ. The CDR3 runs to 13 residues. V gave up 5 bases and J gave up 4 bases, with 13 bases separating them. The CDR3: CASRFLSGYEQYF. CDR3 nucleotide sequence: TGCGCCAGCAGATTCCTTTCAGGGTACGAGCAGTACTTC.

This clonotype showed up just a few times. V and J are TRBV6-5 and TRBJ1-1; possible D gene TRBD1, 5 bases. CDR1 and CDR2 from the germline V gene are MNHEY and SVGAGI. The CDR3 covers 13 residues. V was trimmed by 2 bases and J by 4 bases, leaving 8 bases between them. The CDR3 spells CASSYNGGTEAFF. CDR3 nucleotides: TGTGCCAGCAGTTACAACGGGGGCACTGAAGCTTTCTTT.

This clonotype appeared once. The chain links TRBV7-6 to TRBJ2-6, with 11 positions matching TRBD1. The trim removed 4 bases at V and 2 bases at J, leaving 10 bases unmatched. The CDR3 covers 19 residues. Germline V gene data show CDR1 as SGHVS and CDR2 as FNYEAQ. CDR3 region: CASSSYPGQGGPGANVLTF. The DNA of the CDR3 is TGTGCCAGCAGCTCATACCCGGGACAGGGGGGACCTGGGGCCAACGTCCTGACTTTC.

This clonotype appeared a few times. The chain links TRBV21-1 to TRBJ1-4. TRBV21-1 is designated a pseudogene. The CDR3 extends over 11 amino acids. The CDR3 here is CASSRKEKLFF. CDR3 bases: TGTGCCAGCAGCAGAAAGGAAAAACTGTTTTTT.

This clonotype was seen many times. The chain combines TRBV10-3 with TRBJ1-1; D is unclear. The ends were cut back, 4 bases at V and 5 bases at J, with 5 bases in the middle. CDR3 length equals 11 residues. CDR1 is ENHRY and CDR2 is SYGVKD in the germline V gene. This CDR3 reads CAISGGTEAFF. The DNA of the CDR3 is TGTGCCATCAGTGGGGGTACTGAAGCTTTCTTT.

This clonotype was counted between two and nine times. V usage is TRBV4-1 and J usage is TRBJ2-2, with D possibly matching TRBD2 (6 bases). Per germline, CDR1 MGHRA and CDR2 YSYEKL. CDR3 length: 15 residues. V lost 4 bases and J lost 4, with 13 bases in between. DNA of the CDR3: TGCGCCAGCAGCCGATCTAGCGCGGCCACCGGGGAGCTGTTTTTT. Translating gives CASSRSSAATGELFF.

This clonotype was picked up many times. V is TRBV4-1 and J is TRBJ2-4; TRBD1 might be the D (5 bases). CDR1 and CDR2 from the germline V gene are MGHRA and YSYEKL. This CDR3 spans 15 amino acids. V lost 5 bases to trimming and J lost 0 bases, with 11 bases between them. The CDR3, as DNA: TGCGCCAGCAGCGACAGTAACCTAGCCAAAAACATTCAGTACTTC. Its protein is CASSDSNLAKNIQYF.

V is TRBV6-5 and J is TRBJ1-1; D perhaps matches TRBD1 (5 bases). This CDR3 is built from 14 residues. V shed 2 bases and J shed 4 bases, with 11 bases lying between them. Germline V gene lookup returns CDR1 MNHEY and CDR2 SVGAGI. CDR3: CASSYGAGSTEAFF. The CDR3 bases are TGTGCCAGCAGTTACGGGGCAGGGAGCACTGAAGCTTTCTTT.

Only a few counts were recorded for this clonotype. The chain uses TRBV30 and TRBJ2-5; D is ambiguous. Per germline, CDR1 GTSNPN and CDR2 SVGIG (reference sequence). This CDR3 contains 10 residues. The V end lost 2 bases, the J end lost 5 bases, and 3 bases lay between the germline ends. CDR3 DNA: TGTGCCTGGAGTAAGGAGACCCAGTACTTC. Its translation is CAWSKETQYF.

This clonotype has ten or more counts. The gene calls are TRBV7-2 and TRBJ2-1; 13 bases align to TRBD2. J lost 2 bases, V lost 4 bases, and 5 bases had no gene match. Germline V gene lookup returns CDR1 SGHTA and CDR2 FQGNSA. The CDR3 is 17 residues long. The CDR3 is CASSSHGLAGAYNEQFF. CDR3 nucleotides: TGTGCCAGCAGCTCCCATGGACTAGCGGGAGCCTACAATGAGCAGTTCTTC.